The subject of this entry is one TCR beta chain. Trimming removed 5 bases at V and 0 bases at J, with 10 bases between. This CDR3 is built from 15 residues. The germline V gene encodes CDR1 LNHDA and CDR2 SQIVND (reference sequence). This sample stems from a study of blood T cells in healthy people across ages. The use of a sample-barcoded 5' primer and a J-beta primer mix characterized a second PCR of 7 to 11 cycles. TCRdb re-analysed the 5' RACE reads in MiXCR, keeping a single row per CDR3 protein. The sample shows about 680,000 distinct CDR3 sequences, around 45% of them seen only once. The sequence derives from a woman between 55 and 75 years old in good health. The sequencing input was blood. This rearrangement joins TRBV19 to TRBJ1-4; no clear D gene. The CDR3 DNA sequence: TGTGCCAGTAGTCCAGGTGTTGCAACTAATGAAAAACTGTTTTTT. The encoded protein is CASSPGVATNEKLFF.